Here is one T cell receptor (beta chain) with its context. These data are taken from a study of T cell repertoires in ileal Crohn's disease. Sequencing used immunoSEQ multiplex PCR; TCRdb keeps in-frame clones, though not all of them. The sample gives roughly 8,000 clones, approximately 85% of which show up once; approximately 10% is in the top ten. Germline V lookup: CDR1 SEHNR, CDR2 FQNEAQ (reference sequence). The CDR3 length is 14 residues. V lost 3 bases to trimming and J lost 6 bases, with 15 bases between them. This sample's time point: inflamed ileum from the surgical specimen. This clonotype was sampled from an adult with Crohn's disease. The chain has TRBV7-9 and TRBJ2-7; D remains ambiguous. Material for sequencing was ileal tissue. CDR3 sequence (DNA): TGTGCCAGCAGCTTCAAGCAAATAAATCCCGAGCAGTACTTC. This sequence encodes CASSFKQINPEQYF.